This TCR beta chain was captured by sequencing in a study of T cell responses to AZD1222 COVID-19 vaccine. Comment on this clone: Its target is unknown.

Whole-study results and caveats: The CD4 TCRs associated with vaccination extended across spike and predominated at 160-218 and 743-854.

The data were produced by immunoSEQ multiplex PCR, yet TCRdb's version contains in-frame clones alone and is incomplete. The profile covers 60,000 to 100,000 clones, with 92% appearing a single time and about 7.1% taken by the ten largest. This sample comprised peripheral blood, obtained on day 0 of MenACWY control vaccination. This clonotype was obtained from an adult in good health.

This CDR3 is CASSTGLAGAPDTQYF. As DNA, the CDR3 is TGTGCCAGCAGCACTGGACTAGCGGGAGCTCCAGATACGCAGTATTTT. The chain combines TRBV11-3 with TRBJ2-3; 13 bases fit TRBD2. This CDR3 spans 16 amino acids. Germline CDR1 and CDR2: SGHNT and YENEEA. Trimming at V came to 5 bases and at J to 4 bases, leaving 6 bases not matched to a gene. The variable domain in full, with the rest retrieved from reference TRBV11-3 and TRBJ2-3, is EAGVVQSPRYKIIEKKQPVAFWCNPISGHNTLYWYLQNLGQGPELLIRYENEEAVDDSQLPKDRFSAERLKGVDSTLKIQPAELGDSAVYLCASSTGLAGAPDTQYFGPGTRLTVL.